This TCR beta chain derives from a study of T-cell reconstitution after alpha-beta-depleted transplantation in children. Library preparation (for TCRbeta) was performed with unique molecular identifiers. TCRdb passed the PCR reads through MiXCR, listing each CDR3 protein once. The sample lists about half a million distinct CDR3 sequences; around 13% were seen once. Sequences were derived from PBMCs from the stem cell graft donor, sampled from the stem cell graft. This receptor was identified in a human donor who donated a stem cell graft to a child with combined immunodeficiency.

The CDR3 nucleotides are TGTGCCAGCAGCTTTTGGGGTCTTACCACAGATACGCAGTATTTT. Encoded protein: CASSFWGLTTDTQYF. The gene calls are TRBV7-8 and TRBJ2-3; D gene uncertain. Germline-derived CDR1 and CDR2 are SGHVS and FQNEAQ. The CDR3 totals 15 residues. V lost 3 bases and J lost 2, with 12 bases in between.